Listed below are T cell receptor beta chains from one sample, sequenced in a study of shared clonotypes between healthy human individuals. Generated by immunoSEQ multiplex PCR, the TCRdb table keeps only in-frame clones and is missing some. The sample yields some 980,000 clones, approximately 80% seen once. The source material was memory CD4+ T cells sorted from blood. Receptors were obtained from a man between 18 and 29 years old in good health. The CDR3 runs from the conserved cysteine through the conserved F or W. A D gene is named only where the DNA matches it firmly. The listing skips clone size in some rows; elsewhere it reads once, few, many or a size class.

TRBJ2-3,TRBD1,TRBV27,NA,CASSFPVDDRVKHTDTQYF,TGTGCCAGCAGTTTCCCTGTTGATGACAGGGTTAAGCACACAGATACGCAGTATTTT
TRBJ1-2,NA,TRBV9,NA,CASSVSSNYGYTF,TGTGCCAGCAGCGTTAGTTCTAACTATGGCTACACCTTC
TRBJ2-7,TRBD1,TRBV28,NA,CASRGTAYYEQYF,TGTGCCAGCAGAGGGACAGCCTACTACGAGCAGTACTTC
TRBJ1-2,NA,TRBV1,NA,CTSSGATDVGGYTF,TGCACCAGCAGCGGTGCTACGGACGTAGGGGGCTACACCTTC
TRBJ1-1,NA,TRBV5-1,NA,CASSSNRRFDTEAFF,TGCGCCAGCAGCTCCAACCGTAGATTTGACACTGAAGCTTTCTTT
TRBJ1-2,NA,TRBV20-1,NA,CSASGLEGYTF,TGCAGTGCCTCAGGGTTGGAAGGCTACACCTTC
TRBJ2-1,TRBD2,TRBV7-7,NA,CASSFTSGSYNEQFF,TGTGCTAGCAGCTTTACTAGCGGATCCTACAATGAGCAGTTCTTC
TRBJ1-1,TRBD1,TRBV18,few,CASSQTLGAGGAEGPNTEAFF,TGTGCCAGCTCACAAACCCTAGGAGCAGGGGGCGCAGAGGGACCGAACACTGAAGCTTTCTTT
TRBJ1-1,NA,TRBV29-1,few,CSVEGRDTEAFF,TGCAGCGTTGAAGGCAGGGACACTGAAGCTTTCTTT
TRBJ1-5,NA,TRBV28,NA,CASSLLQGQGQPQHF,TGTGCCAGCAGTTTATTGCAGGGGCAAGGGCAGCCCCAGCATTTT
TRBJ2-3,NA,TRBV5-1,NA,CASRYTDTQYF,TGCGCCAGCAGATACACAGATACGCAGTATTTT
TRBJ2-7,NA,TRBV7-2,NA,CASSFISSYEQYF,TGTGCCAGCAGCTTTATCAGCTCCTACGAGCAGTACTTC
TRBJ1-1,NA,TRBV7-9,NA,CASPGDPLTEAFF,TGTGCCAGCCCGGGTGATCCCCTCACTGAAGCTTTCTTT
TRBJ2-7,NA,TRBV9,NA,CASSVEGVGEQYF,TGTGCCAGCAGCGTAGAGGGGGTCGGCGAGCAGTACTTC
TRBJ1-5,NA,TRBV4-1,few,CASSPGRAGQPQHF,TGCGCCAGCAGCCCGGGAAGGGCGGGCCAGCCCCAGCATTTT
TRBJ1-1,TRBD1,TRBV5-5,few,CASSSGTGKHGNTEAFF,TGTGCCAGCAGCTCGGGGACAGGGAAACATGGGAACACTGAAGCTTTCTTT
TRBJ2-1,TRBD2,TRBV2,once,CASTGTSGYNEQFF,TGTGCCAGCACCGGGACTAGCGGATACAATGAGCAGTTCTTC
TRBJ2-7,NA,TRBV5-5,NA,CASSFLSLGSPREEQYF,TGTGCCAGCAGCTTTCTCTCTCTAGGGTCCCCACGGGAGGAGCAGTACTTC
TRBJ2-3,TRBD1,TRBV19,NA,CASSTQGVITDTQYF,TGTGCCAGTAGTACACAGGGGGTGATCACAGATACGCAGTATTTT
TRBJ2-7,TRBD2,TRBV6-1,NA,CASKQLASSSYEQYF,TGTGCCAGCAAACAACTAGCGTCGAGCTCCTACGAGCAGTACTTC
TRBJ2-7,NA,TRBV7-8,NA,CASSFDRTNEQYF,TGTGCCAGCAGCTTTGACAGGACCAACGAGCAGTACTTC
TRBJ2-3,TRBD1,TRBV5-6,NA,CASSLRQGATDTQYF,TGTGCCAGCAGCTTGAGACAGGGGGCAACAGATACGCAGTATTTT
TRBJ2-7,NA,TRBV5-1,NA,CASSWGGGTYEQYF,TGCGCCAGCAGCTGGGGGGGCGGAACCTACGAGCAGTACTTC
TRBJ2-2,TRBD2,TRBV19,once,CASSIAGTSNTGELFF,TGTGCCAGTAGTATAGCCGGGACTAGTAACACCGGGGAGCTGTTTTTT
TRBJ2-6,TRBD2,TRBV5-5,NA,CASSLRGGLNSGANVLTF,TGTGCCAGCAGCCTCCGGGGGGGCCTTAACTCTGGGGCCAACGTCCTGACTTTC
TRBJ2-5,TRBD2,TRBV5-4,NA,CASSFSGAGETQYF,TGTGCCAGCAGCTTCAGCGGGGCCGGGGAGACCCAGTACTTC
TRBJ2-4,NA,TRBV7-3,NA,CASTPDLAKNIQYF,TGTGCCAGCACCCCGGACCTAGCCAAAAACATTCAGTACTTC
TRBJ1-4,TRBD1,TRBV10-3,NA,CAISEDGTATNEKLFF,TGTGCCATCAGTGAAGACGGGACAGCAACTAATGAAAAACTGTTTTTT
TRBJ1-3,NA,TRBV2,few,CASSRQASGNTIYF,TGTGCCAGCAGTAGACAGGCCTCTGGAAACACCATATATTTT
TRBJ1-1,TRBD1,TRBV30,NA,CAWRARDRGTTEAFF,TGTGCCTGGAGGGCGCGGGACAGGGGGACCACTGAAGCTTTCTTT
TRBJ1-1,NA,TRBV5-1,once,CASSLLQQGGSEAFF,TGCGCCAGCAGCTTGTTACAACAGGGCGGCTCTGAAGCTTTCTTT
TRBJ2-7,TRBD2,TRBV5-1,NA,CASSLAPGGGPYDPQYF,TGCGCCAGCAGCTTGGCCCCGGGGGGAGGTCCCTACGATCCGCAGTACTTC
TRBJ1-5,TRBD1,TRBV10-3,NA,CATRQGLGRNQPQHF,TGTGCCACCAGACAGGGATTGGGTCGTAATCAGCCCCAGCATTTT
TRBJ2-1,NA,TRBV10-3,NA,CAISESGLAERNEQFF,TGTGCCATCAGTGAGTCGGGATTAGCGGAAAGGAATGAGCAGTTCTTC
TRBJ1-2,NA,TRBV5-1,NA,CASSREWAGEGYTF,TGCGCCAGCAGCCGGGAGTGGGCAGGGGAGGGCTACACCTTC
TRBJ2-5,TRBD2,TRBV5-1,NA,CASASALLAGAAETQYF,TGCGCCAGCGCCAGCGCCTTACTAGCGGGAGCCGCAGAGACCCAGTACTTC
TRBJ1-5,NA,TRBV28,NA,CASIITRDRDIGPQHF,TGTGCCAGCATCATCACCCGGGACCGGGATATCGGGCCCCAGCATTTT
TRBJ2-5,TRBD2,TRBV5-4,NA,CASSSNGGGETQYF,TGTGCCAGCAGCTCGAACGGGGGGGGAGAGACCCAGTACTTC
TRBJ1-1,NA,TRBV5-6,NA,CASSPVGVGTEAFF,TGTGCCAGCAGCCCAGTGGGGGTTGGCACTGAAGCTTTCTTT
TRBJ1-3,TRBD1,TRBV7-3,NA,CASSPTGGAGNTIYF,TGTGCCAGCAGCCCCACAGGGGGAGCTGGAAACACCATATATTTT
TRBJ2-5,NA,TRBV6-5,NA,CASSPTRTETQYF,TGTGCCAGCAGTCCTACTAGAACGGAGACCCAGTACTTC
TRBJ2-7,NA,TRBV7-2,NA,CASSPGTPYEQYF,TGTGCCAGCAGCCCCGGGACCCCTTACGAGCAGTACTTC
TRBJ1-2,NA,TRBV19,many,CASSIGQLFYGYTF,TGTGCCAGTAGTATCGGACAGCTCTTCTATGGCTACACCTTC
TRBJ1-5,NA,TRBV19,NA,CATSGNAGQPQHF,TGTGCCACCTCAGGGAATGCGGGGCAGCCCCAGCATTTT
TRBJ2-3,NA,TRBV6-5,NA,CASSESAGGWYF,TGTGCCAGCAGTGAATCTGCTGGTGGGTGGTATTTT
TRBJ2-3,NA,TRBV5-1,NA,CASSLAMVGTDTQYF,TGCGCCAGCAGCTTGGCCATGGTAGGCACAGATACGCAGTATTTT